This T cell receptor beta chain originates from a study of spatial heterogeneity in lung cancer. For the study at large: A unique TCR and UMI combination showed up more than ten times in raw reads, on average.

Each CDR3 protein gets one entry after TCRdb re-called the 5' RACE reads with MiXCR. The profile covers approximately 49,000 distinct CDR3 sequences, with less than 5.5% appearing a single time and roughly 11% taken by the ten largest. Study-level points and caveats: Blood carried ubiquitous expanded tumor TCRs more at resection than follow-up.

The time point is: sample taken at primary tumor resection. There were approximately 69 donors, all of them untreated patients with early-stage non-small cell lung cancer. Whole RNA obtained from tumor, nontumor lung or frozen PBMC underwent sequencing without sorting. This clonotype occurred many times. Its antigen is unknown. This TCR was recovered from a male donor with early-stage non-small cell lung cancer. The sequencing here drew on PBMCs, taken at surgery.

This CDR3 is CASSFRGAGNSPLHF. The CDR3 nucleotides read TGTGCCAGCAGCTTCCGGGGGGCGGGAAATTCACCCCTCCACTTT. The rearrangement links TRBV7-2 to TRBJ1-6; D is possibly TRBD1 (6 bases). With 3 bases removed from V and 7 bases from J, the gap between germline ends came to 13 bases. This CDR3 spans 15 amino acids. Per germline, CDR1 SGHTA and CDR2 FQGNSA.